The 30 T cell receptor beta chains listed next were all sequenced from one sample in a study of T-cell reconstitution after alpha-beta-depleted transplantation in children. Preparation of the TCRbeta library involved a method that used unique molecular identifiers. MiXCR, run by TCRdb on the PCR reads, gives a single entry per CDR3 protein. The data hold about 440,000 distinct CDR3 sequences, with roughly 43% observed a single time. Sequenced here: PBMCs, sampled before TCRalphabeta/CD19-depleted stem cell transplant. The receptors shown here come from a girl aged 2-10 years with aplastic anemia, due to receive a stem cell transplant.

In this sample, this clonotype turned up a few times. The V and J genes are TRBV5-1 and TRBJ2-5, with TRBD2 matching over 8 bases. CDR3 size: 15 residues. Germline CDR1 SGHRS, CDR2 YFSETQ. V shed 1 base and J 4 bases; nucleotides not matched to a gene: 6. Here the CDR3 DNA reads TGCGCCAGCAGCTTGAATAGCGGGGAACGAGAGACCCAGTACTTC. It is translated as CASSLNSGERETQYF.

The chain combines TRBV7-2 with TRBJ1-2; a possible D gene is TRBD1 (6 bases). The V end lost 5 bases, the J end lost 4 bases, and 17 bases lay between the germline ends. There are 15 residues in the CDR3. CDR1 is SGHTA and CDR2 is FQGNSA in the germline V gene. The CDR3 sequence is CASSQGSGPPYGYTF. The CDR3 coding sequence is TGTGCCAGCAGCCAGGGGTCGGGGCCCCCCTATGGCTACACCTTC.

The V call is TRBV29-1, the J call TRBJ1-3; tentative D call: TRBD1 (6 bases). This CDR3 has 13 residues. V gave up 7 bases and J gave up 4 bases, with 14 bases separating them. CDR1 is SQVTM and CDR2 is ANQGSEA in the germline V gene. The CDR3 nucleotides are TGCAGCGCCCTTAGGGGGAAGGGAAACACCATATATTTT. Translated, it gives CSALRGKGNTIYF.

As concerns this clonotype: At one boundary the junction diverges from the germline segment, which might be a read error. The chain carries TRBV20-1 and TRBJ1-2; 11 bases map to TRBD1. Germline values: CDR1 DFQATT, CDR2 SNEGSKA (reference sequence). This CDR3 region has 18 residues. As DNA, the CDR3 is TGCAGTGCTCGAGACTTGGGACAGGGGGTCGGTCTTAACTATGGCTACACCTTC. Residues: CSARDLGQGVGLNYGYTF.

V usage is TRBV9 and J usage is TRBJ1-2, with TRBD1 matching 7 bases. The V and J ends lost 4 bases and 0 bases, in that order; junction bases with no gene match: 6. The CDR3 totals 15 residues. Germline CDR1 is SGDLS and CDR2 is YYNGEE. The CDR3 DNA is TGTGCCAGCAGCAAGCAGGGGGGAGCTAACTATGGCTACACCTTC. Its translation is CASSKQGGANYGYTF.

This clonotype was seen a handful of times. The chain has TRBV12-3 or TRBV12-4 and TRBJ1-2; D not certain. V lost 6 bases, J lost 9 bases, and 11 bases lay in between. The CDR3 runs 11 residues. The CDR3 region is CASRIGIRYTF. The CDR3 nucleotides read TGTGCCAGCAGGATCGGCATTCGCTACACCTTC.

The chain uses TRBV20-1 and TRBJ2-2; D remains unclear. CDR1 and CDR2 from the germline V gene are DFQATT and SNEGSKA (reference sequence). The V and J ends lost 0 bases and 4 bases respectively, with 6 bases between them. The CDR3 loop spans 13 amino acids. The CDR3 coding sequence is TGCAGTGCTAGAGATCATGGCACCGGGGAGCTGTTTTTT. Residues: CSARDHGTGELFF.

V usage is TRBV6-6 and J usage is TRBJ1-1; D uncertain. The germline CDR1 and CDR2 sequences are MNHNY and SVGAGI (reference sequence). With 2 bases removed from V and 3 bases from J, the gap between germline ends came to 7 bases. CDR3 length: 13 amino acids. Here the CDR3 reads CASSYVSDTEAFF. Here the CDR3 DNA reads TGTGCCAGCAGTTACGTCAGCGACACTGAAGCTTTCTTT.

The rearrangement links TRBV9 to TRBJ2-3; D perhaps matches TRBD1 (5 bases). Trimming pared 0 bases from V and 5 bases from J, leaving 13 bases between. Germline CDR1 SGDLS, CDR2 YYNGEE. The CDR3 consists of 15 residues. CDR3 DNA sequence: TGTGCCAGCAGCGTAGAGGGCAGGGTTGTAGATACGCAGTATTTT. Translated, it gives CASSVEGRVVDTQYF. The whole variable domain, filled in from reference TRBV9 and TRBJ2-3, reads DSGVTQTPKHLITATGQRVTLRCSPRSGDLSVYWYQQSLDQGLQFLIQYYNGEERAKGNILERFSAQQFPDLHSELNLSSLELGDSALYFCASSVEGRVVDTQYFGPGTRLTVL.

This clonotype was observed a single time. This chain links TRBV13 with TRBJ1-1, with D possibly being TRBD1 (5 bases). V lost 5 bases and J 0 bases, leaving 22 bases between the germline ends. The CDR3 sequence is 18 residues long. Germline V gives CDR1 PRHDT, CDR2 FYEKMQ (reference sequence). The CDR3 DNA is TGTGCCAGCAGCGCCCTGACAGTGAACCCGGCGGTGAACACTGAAGCTTTCTTT. Residues: CASSALTVNPAVNTEAFF.

The chain recombines TRBV20-1 with TRBJ2-1; 8 nucleotides align to TRBD2. The CDR3 is 15 residues long. V gave up 6 bases and J gave up 0 bases; unmatched junction bases: 7. Germline V gene data show CDR1 as DFQATT and CDR2 as SNEGSKA (reference sequence). DNA of the CDR3: TGCAGTGCAGGGGTAGCGGGGAGCTCCTACAATGAGCAGTTCTTC. Residues: CSAGVAGSSYNEQFF.

The rearrangement links TRBV6-2 or TRBV6-3 to TRBJ2-7; D is perhaps TRBD1 or TRBD2 (5 bases each). V lost 6 bases and J 5 bases, leaving 20 bases between the germline ends. This CDR3 contains 15 residues. In germline, CDR1 is MNHEY, CDR2 SVGEGT. Here the CDR3 reads CASRTAGTATDEQYF. The CDR3 coding sequence is TGTGCCAGCAGAACAGCCGGGACGGCTACCGACGAGCAGTACTTC.

This clonotype was observed a handful of times. The J gene is TRBJ1-4, the V gene TRBV4-1; D is undetermined. V lost 3 bases and J 4 bases, leaving 9 bases between the germline ends. CDR1 MGHRA and CDR2 YSYEKL come from the germline V gene. There are 14 residues in the CDR3. The CDR3 sequence: CASSQRQLNEKLFF. CDR3 DNA: TGCGCCAGCAGCCAGAGGCAGCTTAATGAAAAACTGTTTTTT.

This sequence joins TRBV28 and TRBJ2-1; 12 bases align to TRBD2. This CDR3 has 15 amino acids. The V segment lost 6 bases and the J segment 4 bases; nucleotides outside the gene matches: 4. Germline V lookup: CDR1 MDHEN, CDR2 SYDVKM. CDR3 loop: CASSLAGGLYNEQFF. The CDR3 DNA reads as TGTGCCAGCAGCCTAGCGGGGGGGCTGTACAATGAGCAGTTCTTC.

This clonotype was found many times. This rearrangement joins TRBV15 to TRBJ2-7, with 9 positions matching TRBD1. In germline, CDR1 is LNHNV, CDR2 YYDKDF (reference sequence). The CDR3 totals 16 residues. The trim removed 5 bases at V and 1 base at J, leaving 9 bases unmatched. The CDR3 spells CATSEDADRGSYEQYF. The CDR3 bases are TGTGCCACCAGCGAGGACGCGGACAGGGGTTCCTACGAGCAGTACTTC.

This sequence joins TRBV28 and TRBJ1-3; D gene unclear. The CDR3 has 12 amino acids. The germline V and J ends were trimmed by 5 bases and 3 bases, with 5 bases remaining between them. From germline, CDR1 is MDHEN and CDR2 SYDVKM. The CDR3 DNA follows: TGTGCCAGCAGTGCCCTTGGAAACACCATATATTTT. Protein sequence: CASSALGNTIYF.

The rearrangement uses TRBV24-1 and TRBJ2-3, with TRBD2 matching 7 bases. J gave up 2 bases and V 1 base, and 11 bases lay outside the gene matches. This CDR3 has 18 amino acids. CDR1 is KGHDR and CDR2 is SFDVKD in the germline V gene. CDR3 region: CATSDFGGDLSPTDTQYF. DNA for the CDR3: TGTGCCACCAGTGATTTTGGGGGGGACCTTTCCCCCACAGATACGCAGTATTTT.

The chain links TRBV27 to TRBJ2-5, with D maybe TRBD1 (6 bases). Germline assignment: CDR1 MNHEY and CDR2 SMNVEV (reference sequence). The CDR3 is made up of 13 amino acids. Trimming left V 2 bases short and J 5 bases short, with 9 bases between. The CDR3 region is CASSLGGYETQYF. CDR3 in DNA: TGTGCCAGCAGTTTAGGGGGCTATGAGACCCAGTACTTC.

The rearrangement joins TRBV4-1 to TRBJ1-5, with 10 bases matching TRBD1. V trimming: 2 bases; J trimming: 7 bases; junction bases outside the gene matches: 17. The germline gives CDR1 MGHRA, CDR2 YSYEKL. The length of the CDR3 is 19 residues. The CDR3 loop is CASSQHVPGQGSVNQPQHF. CDR3 nucleotides: TGCGCCAGCAGCCAACACGTCCCGGGACAGGGGTCGGTCAACCAGCCCCAGCATTTT.

This clonotype has just a few counts. This rearrangement joins TRBV6-5 to TRBJ2-3; 8 bases align to TRBD1. The trim removed 0 bases at V and 3 bases at J, leaving 2 bases unmatched. Germline loops: CDR1 MNHEY, CDR2 SVGAGI. The CDR3 totals 15 residues. CDR3 sequence reads: CASSYSNRGTDTQYF. The CDR3, as DNA: TGTGCCAGCAGTTACTCCAACAGGGGGACAGATACGCAGTATTTT.

This clonotype was found a few times. The chain combines TRBV12-3 or TRBV12-4 with TRBJ2-3, with 9 positions matching TRBD2. The CDR3 is made up of 17 amino acids. The trim removed 6 bases at V and 0 bases at J, leaving 10 bases unmatched. CDR3 bases: TGTGCCAGCAGCTCTAACCGACTAGCGGCTAGCACAGATACGCAGTATTTT. Protein product: CASSSNRLAASTDTQYF.

In this sample, this clonotype turned up a few times. The chain recombines TRBV7-9 with TRBJ2-7; D is undetermined. From germline, CDR1 is SEHNR and CDR2 FQNEAQ (reference sequence). The germline V and J ends were trimmed by 5 bases and 6 bases, with 11 bases remaining between them. CDR3 length: 12 residues. The CDR3 protein is CASSPLSGEQYF. Written as DNA, the CDR3 is TGTGCCAGCAGCCCCCTGTCCGGCGAGCAGTACTTC.

The rearrangement uses TRBV12-3 or TRBV12-4 and TRBJ1-2, with no clear D. The CDR3 is 12 amino acids. V lost 5 bases and J lost 1, with 5 bases in between. In nucleotides, the CDR3 is TGTGCCAGCAGTGAACTTAACTATGGCTACACCTTC. Amino acids: CASSELNYGYTF.

Of note for this clonotype: One junction end does not reproduce the germline sequence, and a read error may be involved. V and J are TRBV20-1 and TRBJ2-1, with a possible D match to TRBD1 (5 bases). The CDR3 runs 12 residues. Germline assignment: CDR1 DFQATT and CDR2 SNEGSKA (reference sequence). CDR3 coding DNA: TGCAGTGCACCAAGGGCCCCACTGACAGTCATCTTC. Protein: CSAPRAPLTVIF.

This clonotype showed up just once. The V and J genes are TRBV5-1 and TRBJ1-1; D not certain. V gave up 5 bases and J gave up 5 bases, with 19 bases separating them. This CDR3 is 15 amino acids long. Germline CDR1 SGHRS, CDR2 YFSETQ. The CDR3 loop reads CASSGSISMGTEAFF. The CDR3 bases are TGCGCCAGCAGTGGGTCGATTTCAATGGGGACTGAAGCTTTCTTT.

J is TRBJ1-4 and V is TRBV6-5, with D possibly being TRBD1 (5 bases). Trimming took off 0 bases at V and 6 bases at J, with 17 bases between the two ends. CDR1 and CDR2 from the germline V gene are MNHEY and SVGAGI. This CDR3 contains 17 residues. This chain's CDR3 is CASSYSPGGLVDEKLFF. For the CDR3, the DNA is TGTGCCAGCAGTTACTCCCCGGGGGGACTAGTAGATGAAAAACTGTTTTTT.

The V call is TRBV11-1, the J call TRBJ2-3; 8 bases fit TRBD2. CDR3 length: 18 residues. Germline lookup yields CDR1 SGHAT and CDR2 FQDESV (reference sequence). Losses at the gene ends were 4 bases for V and 2 bases for J; bases not matched to a gene: 14. CDR3 amino acids: CASSWGSPGTRVTDTQYF. DNA of the CDR3: TGTGCCAGCAGCTGGGGGAGCCCGGGGACTAGAGTCACAGATACGCAGTATTTT.

CDR3 loop: CASSPATEAFF. In DNA form, the CDR3 reads TGTGCCAGTAGTCCGGCCACTGAAGCTTTCTTT. This sequence joins TRBV19 and TRBJ1-1; D is unresolved. CDR1 is LNHDA and CDR2 is SQIVND in the germline V gene (reference sequence). The length of the CDR3 is 11 residues. The V end lost 5 bases, the J end lost 4 bases, and 5 bases lay between the germline ends.

This clonotype was observed at least ten times. A read error may account for a junction end that differs from germline. V and J are TRBV5-1 and TRBJ2-3; 9 bases fit TRBD1. CDR3 length: 15 residues. Germline V lookup: CDR1 SGHRS, CDR2 YFSETQ. CDR3 protein: CASRLVGQGPDTQYF. CDR3 sequence (DNA): TGCGCCAGCAGGTTGGTGGGACAGGGCCCAGATACGCAGTATTTT.

This clonotype came up a few times. This chain joins TRBV2 and TRBJ2-7, with 7 bases fitting TRBD2. This CDR3 spans 13 amino acids. The ends lost 7 bases at V and 3 bases at J; junction bases unmatched: 6. CDR1 and CDR2 (germline): SNHLY, FYNNEI. CDR3 DNA sequence: TGTGCCAGCATTGCGGGAGTCCGCTACGAGCAGTACTTC. As protein: CASIAGVRYEQYF.